What follows is one T cell receptor beta chain and its context. Its cognate antigen has yet to be identified. The record has no base qualities; no much larger clone is one base away. Library generation was performed with the immunoSEQ multiplex PCR assay. For the multiplex PCR, a mixture combining 60 forward primers for TCR Vbeta segments and 13 reverse primers for TCR Jbeta segments was used. The CDR3 region of rearranged TCR beta genes was amplified from genomic DNA by a multiplex PCR assay. The amplified TCR beta libraries were sequenced on the Illumina HiSeq System as 87-base-pair reads. The paper's processing steps were these. In a later analysis, some 80 million unique TCR beta chains were counted across the roughly 610 repertoires, and approximately 11 million of these chains were shared by at least two donors. A nearest-neighbor algorithm error-corrected the raw reads and collapsed the reads into unique sequences, merging closely related sequences to remove PCR and sequencing errors. CDR3 sequences were aligned to IMGT reference sequences to assign V, D and J gene segments. For a sequence to be retained, a match of at least six nucleotides was required to both a V gene segment and a J gene segment. A rearrangement was called productive if the CDR3 had no stop codons and remained in frame with V and J, and every other rearrangement was called non-productive. CDR3 was defined according to IMGT convention as the region running from the second conserved V-encoded cysteine to the conserved J-encoded phenylalanine. Sequences without an unambiguous match to a single V gene segment were excluded from the earlier analysis of several hundred of the donors. An earlier analysis of a few hundred of the donors called V segments functional above 56.7% productive rearrangements and segregating when the between-donor standard deviation exceeded 5%. To diagnose cytomegalovirus status from the catalog of TCR beta chain sequences, a statistical classification framework was built. In a later analysis, V and J genes were assigned by comparing TCR nucleotide sequences against IMGT/GENE-DB human TR gene sequences. The TCRdist pipeline was used in a later analysis to assign CDR3 sequences and most-parsimonious VDJ recombination scenarios. In a later analysis, each TCR beta chain was defined by its CDR3 amino acid sequence together with its V-gene family, and reads without a unique V-gene family were excluded. As a way to deal with suspected cross-contamination and a sequencing artifact, a later analysis dropped 592 nucleotide sequences that were highly shared and had low generation probability. For each public chain, a later analysis derived a clonal expansion index from normalized ranks of inferred template counts within each repertoire. In a later analysis, generation probabilities were computed with a VDJ recombination model fitted to out-of-frame rearrangements, and the resulting probabilities were checked against IGoR. In a later analysis, TCR-TCR, TCR-HLA and TCR-CMV co-occurrence was scored with hypergeometric tests, and a repertoire-size bias correction was applied to TCR pairs. To estimate false discovery rates, a later analysis permuted the HLA or CMV assignments 20 times. In a later analysis, co-occurring TCRs were grouped with DBSCAN, and TCRdist sequence similarity was added when clustering was performed within HLA-allele-positive subsets. Repertoires with fewer than 30,000 or more than 120,000 public chains, plus five repertoires with anomalous nucleotide sharing, were excluded from co-occurrence clustering. TCRdb obtained this table from immuneACCESS and retained in-frame rearrangements with V and J assigned. These tables miss some clones; where compared with another copy, unresolved V genes account for less than half of the shortfall, and the remainder is unexplained. V, J and clone size are those of that table, while D and trimming were read from the DNA. This sample has around 140,000 clones in its table, and over 65% of those were observed once. The top ten clones comprise less than 2% of the sample.

The entry originates in a study of cytomegalovirus exposure and HLA in healthy donors (dated by TCRdb to 2015 to 2018). With respect to the entire study: In an earlier analysis of some 610 of the donors, 250 to 350 Gb of sequence data and 100 million or so unique TCR beta sequences from about 190 million T cells were reported. To predict cytomegalovirus infection status, the study combined high-throughput TCR immunosequencing, statistical association of individual TCRs with disease status, and machine learning. To study patterns of TCR occurrence, a later analysis re-analyzed previously published TCR beta repertoires from just over 650 donors and added high-resolution HLA genotyping. A separate validation cohort of over a hundred different subjects was used in addition to the 666-subject first cohort. Donor age, sex, ethnicity and CMV serostatus were collected together with the repertoire data. A later genetic analysis took genome-wide SNP genotypes for about 55% of the roughly 670 donors and used that subset as a discovery cohort. Because of strong linkage in the cohort, roughly five DR-DQ haplotypes were treated as single units for association and clustering. The number of donors typed differed by locus, with about 629-630 for A, B, C, DRB1 and DQB1, roughly 520 for DQA1, 606 for DPA1, and around 430 for DPB1. In the later analysis, no new phenotypic data were used to find candidate immune exposures; instead, reliance was placed on TCR beta sequences and their occurrence across donors. HLA typing included class I and class II loci at four-digit resolution. To decide whether each TCR beta V gene segment behaved as functional or pseudogenic, an earlier analysis of 587 of the donors relied on high-throughput TCR beta sequencing. Among some 400 genotyped donors of the cohort, an average of about 240,000 unique TCR beta nucleotide sequences were sequenced per donor, around 20% of them non-productive. Of the 398 genotyped donors, 80% to 90% were placed in the genetic ancestry cluster associated with self-reported Caucasian donors. The aim of the study was to test whether cataloging public T cell receptors could identify signatures of past pathogen exposure. Roughly 300 gigabases of sequencing data and 80 million or so unique TCR sequences were included in an early release covering roughly 600 HLA-typed donors. The study profiled the T cell repertoires of under 850 subjects by immunosequencing and related them to cytomegalovirus serostatus. Every repertoire in the discovery cohort had been generated on one and the same sequencing platform. The study at large found these results: In a later analysis, some 18,000 TCR beta sequences were associated with specific HLA alleles at a false discovery rate of 0.05. According to the authors, the approach could potentially be generalized to other disease states and immunological phenotypes. The cohort was sequenced for TCR beta chains only, and without alpha or paired-chain data the features that could be detected were limited. In the study, some 180 TCR beta chains were listed as associated with cytomegalovirus. Some IMGT-functional V segments, including TRBV6-2 and TRBV6-3, could not be told apart with the 87-base-pair reads, so those segments were excluded. In a later analysis, several top co-occurrence clusters were reported to appear linked to parvovirus B19, influenza, CMV and Epstein-Barr virus. In both the original and validation cohorts, the classifier was reported to diagnose cytomegalovirus status with high specificity and sensitivity. Broadly in line with IMGT annotations, most TCR beta V segments showed up in productive rearrangements about 90% or about 30% of the time in an earlier analysis of under 700 of the donors. In vitro tests confirmed that three of the cytomegalovirus-associated TCR beta chains recognize cytomegalovirus antigens. In a later analysis, most CMV-associated TCR beta chains were found to appear HLA-restricted, with HLA associations seemingly driven largely by CMV exposure. A cluster of highly shared sequence variants was judged likely to be a technical artifact of the sequencing pipeline. Assigning TCR associations to individual alleles was difficult when HLA alleles, especially DR and DQ, strongly co-occurred. A further reported finding was that TCR beta sequences accurately predicted the HLA-A and HLA-B alleles for most subjects in the first cohort. Immune exposure information for the cohort was limited to CMV serostatus. Compared with equally common non-associated chains, HLA-associated TCR beta chains in a later analysis were more clonally expanded and had lower generation probabilities. Most TCR sequences were observed very rarely across donors, whereas some public TCRs were present in many individuals. HLA typing was unavailable for some donors at each locus, so association tests used only the typed subset. Correlated functional status among segregating V segments might be attributable to linkage disequilibrium, but an unknown experimental factor could not be ruled out. A later genetic analysis associated a missense DCLRE1C variant with V-gene and J-gene trimming of TCR beta chains, and an independent cohort replicated the association. Roughly uniform sequencing depth across donors was assumed in presence/absence analyses, although this assumption may not hold. Compared with the roughly 600-donor mean, donors in an Asian-associated ancestry cluster had fewer N-insertions in productive TCRs, according to a later genetic analysis. According to a later analysis, TCR association rates differed among HLA loci, with DRB1 alleles showing the most associated TCRs and HLA-C alleles showing the fewest. Over 15 rarely observed V segments, including chromosome 9 orphons, were excluded from the earlier analysis of almost 600 of the donors because counts were too low.

The cohort comprised approximately 700 healthy bone marrow donors. At the time of sampling, every cohort member was nominally healthy, though immune exposures that went unrecorded were likely present. The donor tested CMV seropositive, placing the donor among the 289 seropositive members of the cohort. Each donor provided a peripheral blood sample, and peripheral blood mononuclear cells were used for TCR beta sequencing. The Qiagen DNeasy Blood Extraction Kit was used to extract genomic DNA from the blood cell samples. The V end loses 5 bases and the J end loses 6 bases, and a stretch of 8 bases separates them. The CDR3 numbers 12 residues from cysteine through phenylalanine. The CDR3 DNA has 36 bases and is translated from base 1. The CDR1 and CDR2 encoded by the germline V gene (reference sequence) are LNHNV and YYDKDF.

Sequencing was performed on PBMCs. This clonotype originated in a female donor in good health and CMV-seropositive. The chain uses TRBV15 and TRBJ2-1, with the D gene too uncertain to name. Here is the DNA: TGTGCCACCAGCGGCTGGTTCAATGAGCAGTTCTTC. It codes for CATSGWFNEQFF.